This T cell receptor (beta chain) was found in a study of identical twins. The germline gives CDR1 DFQATT, CDR2 SNEGSKA (reference sequence). The CDR3 consists of 14 residues. The V gene lost 3 bases and the J gene lost 8 bases, with 16 bases spanning the gap. MiXCR was run by TCRdb on the 5' RACE reads, yielding one entry per CDR3 protein. The repertoire holds about 520,000 distinct CDR3 sequences, 20% to 25% seen once, with around 0.9% in the top ten. The sample was also reused in another study, on T cells expressing NK-cell markers.

Source material: CD4+ T cells sorted from blood. The chain couples TRBV20-1 to TRBJ1-4; D remains ambiguous. The sequence was collected from a woman aged 18-29 years in good health. The CDR3 bases are TGCAGTGCTAGTCGAGGTCAGGTTGGGGAAAAACTGTTTTTT. This gives the protein CSASRGQVGEKLFF.